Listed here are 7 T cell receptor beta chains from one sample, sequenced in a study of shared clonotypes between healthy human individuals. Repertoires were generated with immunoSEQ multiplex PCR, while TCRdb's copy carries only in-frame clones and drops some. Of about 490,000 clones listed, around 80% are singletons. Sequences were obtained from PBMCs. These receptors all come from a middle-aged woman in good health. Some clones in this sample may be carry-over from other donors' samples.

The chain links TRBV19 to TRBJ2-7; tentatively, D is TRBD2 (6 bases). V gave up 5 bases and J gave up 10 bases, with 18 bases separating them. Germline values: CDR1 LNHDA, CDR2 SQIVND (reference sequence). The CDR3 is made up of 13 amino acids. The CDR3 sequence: CASSASWREEQYF. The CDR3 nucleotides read TGTGCCAGTAGTGCGTCATGGAGGGAGGAACAGTACTTC.

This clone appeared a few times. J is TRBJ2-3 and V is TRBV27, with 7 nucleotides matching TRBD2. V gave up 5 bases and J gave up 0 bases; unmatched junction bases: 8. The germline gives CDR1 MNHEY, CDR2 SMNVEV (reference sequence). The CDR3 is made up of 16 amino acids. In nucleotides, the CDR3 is TGTGCCAGCAGTACCGCGCGGGAGCGTAGCACAGATACGCAGTATTTT. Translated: CASSTARERSTDTQYF.

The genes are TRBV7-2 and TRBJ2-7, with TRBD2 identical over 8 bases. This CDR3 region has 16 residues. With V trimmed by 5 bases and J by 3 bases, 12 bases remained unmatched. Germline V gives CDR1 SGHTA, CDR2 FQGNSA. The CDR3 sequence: CASSRGGSATIYEQYF. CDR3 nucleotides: TGTGCCAGCAGCCGGGGGGGGAGCGCGACGATCTACGAGCAGTACTTC.

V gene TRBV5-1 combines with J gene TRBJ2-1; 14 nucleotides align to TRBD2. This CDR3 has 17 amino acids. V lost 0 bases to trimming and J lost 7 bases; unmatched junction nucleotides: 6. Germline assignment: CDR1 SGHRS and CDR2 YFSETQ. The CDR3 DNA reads TGCGCCAGCAGCTTGGTGAGACTAGCGGGAGGGGGGAATGAGCAGTTCTTC. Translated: CASSLVRLAGGGNEQFF.

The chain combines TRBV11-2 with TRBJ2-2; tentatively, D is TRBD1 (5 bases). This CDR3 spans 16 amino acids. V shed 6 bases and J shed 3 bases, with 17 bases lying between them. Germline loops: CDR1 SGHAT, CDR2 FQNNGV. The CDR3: CASRPGQGIDTGELFF. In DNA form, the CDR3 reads TGTGCCAGCAGACCAGGACAAGGCATTGACACCGGGGAGCTGTTTTTT.

CDR3 loop: CASSLEYAHSHEQFF. The CDR3 coding sequence is TGTGCCAGCAGCTTAGAGTACGCCCACAGCCATGAGCAGTTCTTC. This sequence joins TRBV11-3 and TRBJ2-1; D gene uncertain. The germline gives CDR1 SGHNT, CDR2 YENEEA. The V and J ends lost 0 bases and 8 bases respectively, with 14 bases between them. This CDR3 has 15 residues.

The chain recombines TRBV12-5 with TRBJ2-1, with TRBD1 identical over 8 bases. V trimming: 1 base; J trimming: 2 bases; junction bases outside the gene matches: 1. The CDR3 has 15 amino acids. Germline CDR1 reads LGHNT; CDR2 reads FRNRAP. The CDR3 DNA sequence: TGTGCTAGTGGTTTGGGACAGGGGCCCTACAATGAGCAGTTCTTC. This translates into CASGLGQGPYNEQFF.